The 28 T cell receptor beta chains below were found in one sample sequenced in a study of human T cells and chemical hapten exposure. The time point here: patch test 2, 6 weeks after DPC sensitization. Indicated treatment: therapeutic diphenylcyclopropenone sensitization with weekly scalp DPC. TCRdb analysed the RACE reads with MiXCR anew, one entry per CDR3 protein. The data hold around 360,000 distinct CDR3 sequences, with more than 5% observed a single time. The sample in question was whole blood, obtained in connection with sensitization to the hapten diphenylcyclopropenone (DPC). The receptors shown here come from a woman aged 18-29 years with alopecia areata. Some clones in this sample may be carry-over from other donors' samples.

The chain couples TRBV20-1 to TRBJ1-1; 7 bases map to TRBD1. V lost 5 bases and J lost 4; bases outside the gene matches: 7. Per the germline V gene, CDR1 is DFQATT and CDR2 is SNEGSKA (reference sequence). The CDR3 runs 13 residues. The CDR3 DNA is TGCAGTGCTTCTACAGGGGATAGCACTGAAGCTTTCTTT. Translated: CSASTGDSTEAFF.

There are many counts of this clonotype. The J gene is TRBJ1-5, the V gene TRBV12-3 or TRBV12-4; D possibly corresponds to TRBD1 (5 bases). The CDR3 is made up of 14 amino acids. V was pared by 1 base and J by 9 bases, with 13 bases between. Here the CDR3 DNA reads TGTGCCAGCAGTTTAGTAACAAGGGACGGGCCCCAGCATTTT. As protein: CASSLVTRDGPQHF.

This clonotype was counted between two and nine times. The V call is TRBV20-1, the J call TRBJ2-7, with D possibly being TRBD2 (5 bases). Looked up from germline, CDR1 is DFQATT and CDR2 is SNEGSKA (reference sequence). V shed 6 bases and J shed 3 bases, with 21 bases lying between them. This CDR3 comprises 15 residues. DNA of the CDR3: TGCAGTGCCCCCCGAGGCGAGCGGAGTTTCTACGAGCAGTACTTC. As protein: CSAPRGERSFYEQYF.

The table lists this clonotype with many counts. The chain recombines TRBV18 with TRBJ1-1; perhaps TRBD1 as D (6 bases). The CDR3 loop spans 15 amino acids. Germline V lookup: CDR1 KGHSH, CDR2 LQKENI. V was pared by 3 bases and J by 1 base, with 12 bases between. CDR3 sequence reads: CASSPYGGRNTEAFF. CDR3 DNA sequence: TGTGCCAGCTCACCTTACGGGGGCAGGAACACTGAAGCTTTCTTT.

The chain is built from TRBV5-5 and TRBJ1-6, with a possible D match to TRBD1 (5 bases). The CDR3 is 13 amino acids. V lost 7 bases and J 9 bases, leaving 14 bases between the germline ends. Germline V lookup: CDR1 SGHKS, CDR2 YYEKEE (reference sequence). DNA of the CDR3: TGTGCCAGCTCCTGGGACGGTAGTTCACCCCTCCACTTT. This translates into CASSWDGSSPLHF.

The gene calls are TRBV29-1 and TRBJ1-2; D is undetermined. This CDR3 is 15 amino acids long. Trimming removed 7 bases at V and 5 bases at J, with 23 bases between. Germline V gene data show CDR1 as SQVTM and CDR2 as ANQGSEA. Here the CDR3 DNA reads TGCAGCGCAATAGCCGGCCCCGCCGTAACATATGGCTACACCTTC. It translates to CSAIAGPAVTYGYTF. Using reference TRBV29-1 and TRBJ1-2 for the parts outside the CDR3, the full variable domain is SAVISQKPSRDICQRGTSLTIQCQVDSQVTMMFWYRQQPGQSLTLIATANQGSEATYESGFVIDKFPISRPNLTFSTLTVSNMSPEDSSIYLCSAIAGPAVTYGYTFGSGTRLTVV.

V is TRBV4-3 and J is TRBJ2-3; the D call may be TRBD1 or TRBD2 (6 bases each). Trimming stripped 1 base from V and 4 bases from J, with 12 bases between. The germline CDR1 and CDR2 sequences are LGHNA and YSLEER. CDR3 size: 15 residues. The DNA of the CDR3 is TGCGCCAGCAGCCAAGCGGGGGCCGACGCAGATACGCAGTATTTT. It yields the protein CASSQAGADADTQYF.

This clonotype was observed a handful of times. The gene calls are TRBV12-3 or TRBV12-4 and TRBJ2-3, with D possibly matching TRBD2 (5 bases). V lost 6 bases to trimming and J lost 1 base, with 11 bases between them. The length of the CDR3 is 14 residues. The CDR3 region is CASSRFGGTDTQYF. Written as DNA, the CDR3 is TGTGCCAGCAGCCGATTCGGGGGCACAGATACGCAGTATTTT.

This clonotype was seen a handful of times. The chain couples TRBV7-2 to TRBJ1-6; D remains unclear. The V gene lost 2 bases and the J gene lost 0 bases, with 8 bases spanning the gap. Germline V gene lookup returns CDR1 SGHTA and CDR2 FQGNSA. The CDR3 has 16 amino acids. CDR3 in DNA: TGTGCCAGCAGCTTACTGAAGAGCTCCTATAATTCACCCCTCCACTTT. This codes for CASSLLKSSYNSPLHF.

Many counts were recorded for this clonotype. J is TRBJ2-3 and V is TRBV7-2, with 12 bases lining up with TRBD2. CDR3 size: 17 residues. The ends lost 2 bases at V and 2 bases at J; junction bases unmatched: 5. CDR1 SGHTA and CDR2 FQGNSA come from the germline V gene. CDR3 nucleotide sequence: TGTGCCAGCAGCTTAAAACTAGCGGGGGGCCACACAGATACGCAGTATTTT. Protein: CASSLKLAGGHTDTQYF.

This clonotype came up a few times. CDR3 in amino acids: CAISESSNPNEQFF. The CDR3 region has the DNA TGTGCCATCAGTGAGTCCTCAAACCCGAATGAGCAGTTCTTC. The rearrangement links TRBV10-3 to TRBJ2-1; D is uncertain. CDR3 length: 14 residues. Trimming left V 0 bases short and J 7 bases short, with 10 bases between. CDR1 and CDR2 (germline): ENHRY, SYGVKD.

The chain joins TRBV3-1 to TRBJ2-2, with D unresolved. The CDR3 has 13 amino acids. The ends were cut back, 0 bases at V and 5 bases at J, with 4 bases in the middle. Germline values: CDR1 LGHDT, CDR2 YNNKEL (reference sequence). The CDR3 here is CASSQDWTGELFF. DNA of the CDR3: TGTGCCAGCAGCCAAGATTGGACCGGGGAGCTGTTTTTT. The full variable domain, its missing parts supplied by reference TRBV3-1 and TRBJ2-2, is DTAVSQTPKYLVTQMGNDKSIKCEQNLGHDTMYWYKQDSKKFLKIMFSYNNKELIINETVPNRFSPKSPDKAHLNLHINSLELGDSAVYFCASSQDWTGELFFGEGSRLTVL.

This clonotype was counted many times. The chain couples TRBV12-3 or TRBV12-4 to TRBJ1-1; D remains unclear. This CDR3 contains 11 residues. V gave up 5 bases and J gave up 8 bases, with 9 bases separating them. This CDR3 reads CASSKGPEAFF. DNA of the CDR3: TGTGCCAGCAGTAAGGGCCCAGAAGCTTTCTTT.

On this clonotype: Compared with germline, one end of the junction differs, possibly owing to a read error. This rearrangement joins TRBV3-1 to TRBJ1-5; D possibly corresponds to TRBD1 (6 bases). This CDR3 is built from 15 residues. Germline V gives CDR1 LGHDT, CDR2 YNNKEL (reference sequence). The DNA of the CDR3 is TGTGCCAGCAGCCAAGACGGGGGCCCATATCAGCCCCAGCGTTTT. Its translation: CASSQDGGPYQPQRF.

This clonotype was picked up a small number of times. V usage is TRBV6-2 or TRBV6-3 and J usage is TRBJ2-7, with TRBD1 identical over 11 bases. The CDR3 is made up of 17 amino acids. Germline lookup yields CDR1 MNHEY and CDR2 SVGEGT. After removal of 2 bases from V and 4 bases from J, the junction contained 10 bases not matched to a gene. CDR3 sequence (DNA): TGTGCCAGCAGTTACGCCGCACCGGGACAGGGGGTTTACGAGCAGTACTTC. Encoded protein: CASSYAAPGQGVYEQYF.

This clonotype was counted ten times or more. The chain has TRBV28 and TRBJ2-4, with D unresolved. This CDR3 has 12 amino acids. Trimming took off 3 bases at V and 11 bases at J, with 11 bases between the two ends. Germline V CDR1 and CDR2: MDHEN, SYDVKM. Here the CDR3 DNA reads TGTGCCAGCAGTTTGGACCCTGGAGTTCAGTACTTC. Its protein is CASSLDPGVQYF.

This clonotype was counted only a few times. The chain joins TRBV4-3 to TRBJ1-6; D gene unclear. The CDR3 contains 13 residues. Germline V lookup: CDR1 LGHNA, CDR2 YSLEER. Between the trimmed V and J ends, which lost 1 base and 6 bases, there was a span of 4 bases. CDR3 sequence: CASSQASNSPLHF. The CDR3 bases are TGCGCCAGCAGCCAAGCCAGTAATTCACCCCTCCACTTT.

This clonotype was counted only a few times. CDR3 sequence: CASTQGDQETQYF. The DNA for the CDR3 is TGTGCCAGCACCCAAGGAGATCAAGAGACCCAGTACTTC. The V and J genes are TRBV7-2 and TRBJ2-5; no firm D call. Germline-derived CDR1 and CDR2 are SGHTA and FQGNSA. CDR3 length: 13 residues. Trimming removed 7 bases from V and 2 bases from J, with 11 bases in between.

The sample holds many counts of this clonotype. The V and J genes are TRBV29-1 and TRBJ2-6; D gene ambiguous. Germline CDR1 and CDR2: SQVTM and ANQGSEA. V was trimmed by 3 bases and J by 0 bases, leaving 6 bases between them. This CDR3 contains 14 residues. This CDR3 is CSVEAFSGANVLTF. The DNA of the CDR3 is TGCAGCGTTGAGGCCTTCTCTGGGGCCAACGTCCTGACTTTC.

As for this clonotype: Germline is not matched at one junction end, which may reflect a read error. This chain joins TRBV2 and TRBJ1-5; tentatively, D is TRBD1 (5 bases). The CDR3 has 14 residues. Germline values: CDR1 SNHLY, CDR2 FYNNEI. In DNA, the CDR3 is TGTGCCAGCAGCGAAGGGGCAGGCAATCAGCCCCAGCATTTT. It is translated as CASSEGAGNQPQHF.

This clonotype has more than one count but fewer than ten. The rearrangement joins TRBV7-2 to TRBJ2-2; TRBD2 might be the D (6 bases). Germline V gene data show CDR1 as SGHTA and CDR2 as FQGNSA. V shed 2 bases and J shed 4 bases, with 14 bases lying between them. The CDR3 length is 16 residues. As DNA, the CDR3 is TGTGCCAGCAGCTTAATGGCGGGGTCCCTCACCGGGGAGCTGTTTTTT. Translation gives CASSLMAGSLTGELFF.

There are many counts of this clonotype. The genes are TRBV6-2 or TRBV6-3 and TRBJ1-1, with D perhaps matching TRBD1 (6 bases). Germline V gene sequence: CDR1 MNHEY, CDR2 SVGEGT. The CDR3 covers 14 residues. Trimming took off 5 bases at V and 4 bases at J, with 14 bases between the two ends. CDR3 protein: CASSPGDTGTEAFF. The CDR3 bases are TGTGCCAGCAGTCCCGGGGACACGGGCACTGAAGCTTTCTTT.

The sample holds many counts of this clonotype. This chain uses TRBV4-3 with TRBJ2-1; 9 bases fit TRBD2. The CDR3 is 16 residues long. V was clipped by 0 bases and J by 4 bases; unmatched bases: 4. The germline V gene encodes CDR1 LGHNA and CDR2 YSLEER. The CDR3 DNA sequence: TGCGCCAGCAGCCAAGATGTTAGCGGGGGATACAATGAGCAGTTCTTC. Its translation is CASSQDVSGGYNEQFF.

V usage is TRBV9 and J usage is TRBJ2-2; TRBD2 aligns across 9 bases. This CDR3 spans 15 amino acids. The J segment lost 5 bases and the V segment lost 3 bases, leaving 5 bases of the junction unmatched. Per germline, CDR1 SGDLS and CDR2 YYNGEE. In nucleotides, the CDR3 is TGTGCCAGCAGCGGGGGACTAGCTGAGACCGGGGAGCTGTTTTTT. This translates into CASSGGLAETGELFF.

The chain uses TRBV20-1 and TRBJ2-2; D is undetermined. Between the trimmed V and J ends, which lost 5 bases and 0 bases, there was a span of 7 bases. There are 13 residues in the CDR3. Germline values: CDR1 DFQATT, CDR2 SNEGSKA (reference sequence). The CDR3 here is CSASRANTGELFF. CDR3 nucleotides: TGCAGTGCTTCTCGCGCGAACACCGGGGAGCTGTTTTTT.

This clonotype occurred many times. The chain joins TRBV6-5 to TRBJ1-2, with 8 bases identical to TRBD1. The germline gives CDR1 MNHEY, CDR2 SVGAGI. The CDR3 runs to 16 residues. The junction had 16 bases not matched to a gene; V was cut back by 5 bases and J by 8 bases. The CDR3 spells CASSKSAAQGVRGYTF. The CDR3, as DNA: TGTGCCAGCAGTAAAAGTGCAGCACAGGGGGTTCGAGGCTACACCTTC.

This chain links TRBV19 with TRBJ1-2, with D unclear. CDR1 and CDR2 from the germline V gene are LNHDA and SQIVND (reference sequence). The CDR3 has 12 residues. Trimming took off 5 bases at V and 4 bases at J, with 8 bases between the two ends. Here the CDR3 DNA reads TGTGCCAGTAGTGCGGGTCTCTATGGCTACACCTTC. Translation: CASSAGLYGYTF.

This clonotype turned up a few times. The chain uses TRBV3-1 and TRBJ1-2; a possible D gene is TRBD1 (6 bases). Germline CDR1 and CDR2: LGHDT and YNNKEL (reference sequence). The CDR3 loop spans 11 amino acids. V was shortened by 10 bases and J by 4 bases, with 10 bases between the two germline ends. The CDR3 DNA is TGTGCCACCGAGACAGGCTATGGCTACACCTTC. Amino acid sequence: CATETGYGYTF.